This T cell receptor beta chain came from a study of control samples from healthy donors and cancer patients. Only a few counts were recorded for this clone. Sequenced by immunoSEQ multiplex PCR; TCRdb stores in-frame clones only, minus some. The data contain roughly 100,000 clones, roughly 91% of them seen just once; the ten biggest clones take up roughly 7.7%. Germline V CDR1 and CDR2: SGHAT, FQNNGV. The CDR3 contains 15 residues. Between the trimmed V and J ends, which lost 5 bases and 0 bases, there was a span of 11 bases. Sequencing was carried out using blood. The genes are TRBV11-2 and TRBJ2-1; possible D gene TRBD1, 6 bases. This sequence originates from a man between 25 and 39 years old in good health. The DNA of the CDR3 is TGTGCCAGCAGCAGACAGGCCAGCTCCTACAATGAGCAGTTCTTC. It encodes CASSRQASSYNEQFF. The full variable domain, with the rest looked up from reference TRBV11-2 and TRBJ2-1, is EAGVAQSPRYKIIEKRQSVAFWCNPISGHATLYWYQQILGQGPKLLIQFQNNGVVDDSQLPKDRFSAERLKGVDSTLKIQPAKLEDSAVYLCASSRQASSYNEQFFGPGTRLTVL.